Shown below are 7 T cell receptor beta chains from a single sample sequenced in a study of pediatric ulcerative colitis. Profiling relied on immunoSEQ multiplex PCR, and the TCRdb table lists in-frame clones only, not all of them. Among 40,000 to 55,000 clones listed, 60% to 85% were seen once. Rectal tissue came from one to two pinch biopsies taken at colonoscopy. Sequencing was carried out using gut tissue. These receptors were collected from a girl aged 5 to 17 with moderate ulcerative colitis.

V gene TRBV2 combines with J gene TRBJ2-1; TRBD2 might be the D (5 bases). Germline V CDR1 and CDR2: SNHLY, FYNNEI. The CDR3 consists of 15 residues. V was clipped by 1 base and J by 5 bases, with 12 bases between them. CDR3 in amino acids: CASSEVLGTHNEQFF. The CDR3 DNA is TGTGCCAGCAGTGAAGTACTAGGTACTCACAATGAGCAGTTCTTC.

This chain links TRBV29-1 with TRBJ1-3; D call uncertain. V was clipped by 4 bases and J by 0 bases, with 4 bases between them. This CDR3 has 12 residues. Germline assignment: CDR1 SQVTM and CDR2 ANQGSEA. The CDR3, as DNA: TGCAGCGTTGTTAGCTCTGGAAACACCATATATTTT. It is translated as CSVVSSGNTIYF.

This clone has just a few counts. This chain joins TRBV27 and TRBJ2-7; perhaps TRBD1 as D (6 bases). The CDR3 has 15 amino acids. CDR1 and CDR2 (germline): MNHEY, SMNVEV (reference sequence). V lost 5 bases to trimming and J lost 1 base, with 15 bases between them. The CDR3 here is CASSPYTDRSYEQYF. The CDR3 bases are TGTGCCAGCAGTCCGTACACCGACAGGTCCTACGAGCAGTACTTC.

The chain recombines TRBV5-1 with TRBJ2-3; D tentatively fits TRBD1 or TRBD2 (6 bases each). CDR1 is SGHRS and CDR2 is YFSETQ in the germline V gene. V was trimmed by 8 bases and J by 6 bases, leaving 16 bases between them. This CDR3 comprises 13 residues. The DNA of the CDR3 is TGCGCCAGTGCGACGGGGGCCGTCGATACGCAGTATTTT. As protein: CASATGAVDTQYF.

The chain employs TRBV7-2 and TRBJ2-1; weak D call: TRBD2 (5 bases). Germline values: CDR1 SGHTA, CDR2 FQGNSA. The CDR3 consists of 13 residues. V was trimmed by 7 bases and J by 8 bases, leaving 15 bases between them. The CDR3: CASTLPGVDEQFF. For the CDR3, the DNA is TGTGCCAGCACACTCCCCGGGGTCGATGAGCAGTTCTTC.

This clone was counted only a few times. The chain employs TRBV18 and TRBJ2-2; D is unresolved. This CDR3 contains 14 residues. Germline assignment: CDR1 KGHSH and CDR2 LQKENI. V was trimmed by 3 bases and J by 6 bases, leaving 11 bases between them. This CDR3 is CASSPSTLSGELFF. The DNA for the CDR3 is TGTGCCAGCTCACCCTCGACTCTCTCCGGGGAGCTGTTTTTT.

This clone was recorded a few times. V usage is TRBV7-2 and J usage is TRBJ1-5; 9 nucleotides match TRBD1. Germline V gene lookup returns CDR1 SGHTA and CDR2 FQGNSA. The V segment lost 1 base and the J segment 7 bases; nucleotides outside the gene matches: 5. The CDR3 is made up of 15 amino acids. The CDR3 region is CASSLVTGGRQPQHF. CDR3 sequence (DNA): TGTGCCAGCAGCTTAGTGACAGGGGGGAGGCAGCCCCAGCATTTT.